The 16 T cell receptor beta chains listed next were all sequenced from one sample in a study of blood T cell repertoires in COVID-19. Measured with immunoSEQ multiplex PCR; TCRdb has only the in-frame clones, and not every one. The data show over 100,000 clones, around 78% seen once. Sequenced input: peripheral blood. The receptor set was obtained from a woman aged 60-70 years with acute or convalescent COVID-19.

The V and J genes are TRBV5-4 and TRBJ1-2; D unclear. Germline V gene sequence: CDR1 SGHNT, CDR2 YYREEE (reference sequence). Trimming left V 9 bases short and J 4 bases short, with 10 bases between. CDR3 length: 11 amino acids. CDR3 loop: CATAGSYGYTF. DNA for the CDR3: TGTGCCACTGCGGGATCCTATGGCTACACCTTC.

Only one count was recorded for this clone. The J gene is TRBJ1-2, the V gene TRBV21-1. TRBV21-1 is noted as a pseudogene. The CDR3 has 11 amino acids. CDR3 DNA: TGTGCCAGGAACAACAGAGGGGGCTACACCTTC. Encoded protein: CARNNRGGYTF.

The chain recombines TRBV30 with TRBJ2-3; 10 bases align to TRBD2. Germline trimming cut 4 bases from V and 0 bases from J; bases unmatched to any gene: 10. Germline loops: CDR1 GTSNPN, CDR2 SVGIG (reference sequence). The CDR3 length is 17 residues. CDR3 DNA sequence: TGTGCCTGGACAGCGGGGGGGCCGTTGCGAAGCACAGATACGCAGTATTTT. It specifies CAWTAGGPLRSTDTQYF.

The rearrangement uses TRBV30 and TRBJ1-1; 10 nucleotides agree with TRBD1. This CDR3 comprises 13 residues. With V trimmed by 0 bases and J by 12 bases, 7 bases remained unmatched. Per germline, CDR1 GTSNPN and CDR2 SVGIG (reference sequence). CDR3: CAWSVGGQGNSFF. Here the CDR3 DNA reads TGTGCCTGGAGTGTAGGGGGACAGGGGAATTCTTTCTTT.

The J gene is TRBJ1-6, the V gene TRBV7-2, with 7 bases identical to TRBD1. V lost 0 bases to trimming and J lost 6 bases; unmatched junction nucleotides: 2. Germline V gives CDR1 SGHTA, CDR2 FQGNSA. This CDR3 region has 15 residues. The CDR3 protein is CASSLAGQINSPLHF. The CDR3 DNA sequence: TGTGCCAGCAGCTTAGCGGGACAGATTAATTCACCCCTCCACTTT.

The genes are TRBV3-1 (or the pseudogene TRBV3-2) and TRBJ1-4; TRBD1 agrees at 7 bases. V was pared by 0 bases and J by 8 bases, with 12 bases of the junction left unmatched. This CDR3 contains 17 residues. CDR1 is LGHDT, CDR2 YNNKEL, per germline (reference sequence). CDR3 in amino acids: CASSQERTGPREEKLFF. As DNA, the CDR3 is TGTGCCAGCAGCCAAGAAAGGACAGGCCCTAGGGAGGAAAAACTGTTTTTT.

This chain joins TRBV28 and TRBJ2-3, with a possible D match to TRBD2 (6 bases). The CDR3 is 16 residues long. CDR1 and CDR2 (germline): MDHEN, SYDVKM. With 2 bases removed from V and 1 base from J, the gap between germline ends came to 13 bases. CDR3 DNA: TGTGCCAGCAGTTTAGCCCGCGGCGGGGGCACAGATACGCAGTATTTT. Protein product: CASSLARGGGTDTQYF.

This clone has only a few counts. The V call is TRBV5-6, the J call TRBJ2-2; 8 nucleotides match TRBD1. This CDR3 is built from 17 residues. Germline V gives CDR1 SGHDT, CDR2 YYEEEE. V dropped 1 base and J dropped 4; count of bases not matched to a gene: 9. DNA for the CDR3: TGTGCCAGCAGCTTGTCTGCGACAGGGGTGCTCACCGGGGAGCTGTTTTTT. This codes for CASSLSATGVLTGELFF. Variable domain in full (rest from reference TRBV5-6 and TRBJ2-2): DAGVTQSPTHLIKTRGQQVTLRCSPKSGHDTVSWYQQALGQGPQFIFQYYEEEERQRGNFPDRFSGHQFPNYSSELNVNALLLGDSALYLCASSLSATGVLTGELFFGEGSRLTVL.

J is TRBJ2-3 and V is TRBV10-1; 13 bases agree with TRBD2. The junction had 5 bases not matched to a gene; V was cut back by 6 bases and J by 2 bases. The CDR3 has 16 residues. Germline V gene lookup returns CDR1 WNHNN and CDR2 SYGVQD (reference sequence). For the CDR3, the DNA is TGCGCCAGCAGAACGACTAGCGGGAGGCCCACAGATACGCAGTATTTT. Its translation is CASRTTSGRPTDTQYF.

The chain combines TRBV30 with TRBJ2-1; D possibly corresponds to TRBD2 (6 bases). Trimming shortened V by 3 bases and J by 9 bases, and 15 bases separated the two germline ends. In germline, CDR1 is GTSNPN, CDR2 SVGIG (reference sequence). CDR3 size: 13 residues. The CDR3 loop reads CAWRRLGAIEQFF. The CDR3 nucleotides are TGTGCCTGGAGGCGACTAGGGGCGATTGAGCAGTTCTTC.

The V and J genes are TRBV7-3 and TRBJ1-5; D call uncertain. The length of the CDR3 is 19 residues. Between the trimmed V and J ends, which lost 4 bases and 0 bases, there was a span of 22 bases. CDR1 is SGHTA and CDR2 is FQGTGA in the germline V gene. CDR3 loop: CASSCYGRIFLCSNQPQHF. The CDR3, as DNA: TGTGCCAGCAGCTGCTACGGGAGAATATTCCTTTGTAGCAATCAGCCCCAGCATTTT. The whole variable domain, filled in from reference TRBV7-3 and TRBJ1-5, reads GAGVSQTPSNKVTEKGKYVELRCDPISGHTALYWYRQSLGQGPEFLIYFQGTGAADDSGLPNDRFFAVRPEGSVSTLKIQRTERGDSAVYLCASSCYGRIFLCSNQPQHFGDGTRLSIL.

The chain is built from TRBV6-4 and TRBJ1-1, with 9 positions matching TRBD1. This CDR3 has 16 residues. Per germline, CDR1 MRHNA and CDR2 SNTAGT. The CDR3 coding sequence is TGTTCCACCAAACCAAACAGGGGGCAGGTGAACACTGAAGCTTTCTTT. It specifies CSTKPNRGQVNTEAFF.

The chain carries TRBV11-1 and TRBJ1-6; the D gene is possibly TRBD1 (6 bases). Germline values: CDR1 SGHAT, CDR2 FQDESV (reference sequence). Trimming stripped 5 bases from V and 8 bases from J, with 13 bases between. This CDR3 has 14 amino acids. CDR3 region: CASSRQGRDSPLHF. CDR3 nucleotides: TGTGCCAGCAGCCGCCAGGGGAGGGATTCACCCCTCCACTTT.

The chain uses TRBV19 and TRBJ2-2; 8 nucleotides match TRBD1. V dropped 9 bases and J dropped 1; count of bases not matched to a gene: 4. CDR3 length equals 14 residues. Germline-derived CDR1 and CDR2 are LNHDA and SQIVND (reference sequence). Here the CDR3 reads CASQGALNTGELFF. The CDR3, as DNA: TGTGCCAGCCAGGGGGCTTTGAACACCGGGGAGCTGTTTTTT. Full variable domain (outside the CDR3, taken from reference TRBV19 and TRBJ2-2): DGGITQSPKYLFRKEGQNVTLSCEQNLNHDAMYWYRQDPGQGLRLIYYSQIVNDFQKGDIAEGYSVSREKKESFPLTVTSAQKNPTAFYLCASQGALNTGELFFGEGSRLTVL.

V and J are TRBV5-1 and TRBJ1-5, with D perhaps TRBD1 (5 bases). CDR1 and CDR2 from the germline V gene are SGHRS and YFSETQ. The CDR3 consists of 18 residues. V shed 0 bases and J shed 5 bases, with 21 bases lying between them. CDR3 sequence (DNA): TGCGCCAGCAGCTTGGAAAGCAGGGTCCCAGTCTACTATCAGCCCCAGCATTTT. It codes for CASSLESRVPVYYQPQHF.

This CDR3 reads CASSYQAGYGYTF. DNA for the CDR3: TGTGCCAGCAGTTACCAGGCCGGCTATGGCTACACCTTC. J is TRBJ1-2 and V is TRBV6-2 or TRBV6-3; D is unresolved. V lost 2 bases and J 4 bases, leaving 8 bases between the germline ends. CDR3 length: 13 residues. In germline, CDR1 is MNHEY, CDR2 SVGEGT.